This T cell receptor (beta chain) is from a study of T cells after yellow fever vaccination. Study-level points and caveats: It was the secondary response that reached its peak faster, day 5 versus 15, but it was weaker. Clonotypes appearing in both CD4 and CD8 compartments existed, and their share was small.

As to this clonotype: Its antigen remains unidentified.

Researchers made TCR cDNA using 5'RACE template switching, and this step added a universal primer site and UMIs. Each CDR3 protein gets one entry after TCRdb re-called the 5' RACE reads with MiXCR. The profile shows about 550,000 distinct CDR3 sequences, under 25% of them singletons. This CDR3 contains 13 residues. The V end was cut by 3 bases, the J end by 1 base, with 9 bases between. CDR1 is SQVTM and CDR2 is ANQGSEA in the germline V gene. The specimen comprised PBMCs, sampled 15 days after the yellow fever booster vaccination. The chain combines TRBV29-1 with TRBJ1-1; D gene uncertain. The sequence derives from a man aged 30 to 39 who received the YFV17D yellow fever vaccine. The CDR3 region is CSVERVQNTEAFF. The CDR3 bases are TGCAGCGTTGAGAGGGTTCAGAACACTGAAGCTTTCTTT. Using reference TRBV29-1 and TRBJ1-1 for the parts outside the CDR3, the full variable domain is SAVISQKPSRDICQRGTSLTIQCQVDSQVTMMFWYRQQPGQSLTLIATANQGSEATYESGFVIDKFPISRPNLTFSTLTVSNMSPEDSSIYLCSVERVQNTEAFFGQGTRLTVV.